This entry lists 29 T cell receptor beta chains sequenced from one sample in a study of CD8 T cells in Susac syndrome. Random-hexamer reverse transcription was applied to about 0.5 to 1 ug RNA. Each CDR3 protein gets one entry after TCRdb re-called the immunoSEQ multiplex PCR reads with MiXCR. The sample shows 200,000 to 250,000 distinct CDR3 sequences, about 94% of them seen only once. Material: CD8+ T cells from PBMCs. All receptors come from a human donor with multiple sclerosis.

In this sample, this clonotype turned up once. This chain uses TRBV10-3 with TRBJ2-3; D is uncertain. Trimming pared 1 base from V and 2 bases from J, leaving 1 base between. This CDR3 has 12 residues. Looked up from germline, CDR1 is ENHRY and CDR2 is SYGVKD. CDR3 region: CAISEFTDTQYF. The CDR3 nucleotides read TGTGCCATCAGTGAGTTCACAGATACGCAGTATTTT.

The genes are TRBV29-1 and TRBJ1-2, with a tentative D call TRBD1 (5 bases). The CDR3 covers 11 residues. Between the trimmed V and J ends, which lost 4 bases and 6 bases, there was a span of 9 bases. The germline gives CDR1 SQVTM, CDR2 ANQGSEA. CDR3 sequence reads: CSVAQADGYTF. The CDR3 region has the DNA TGCAGCGTTGCACAGGCAGATGGCTACACCTTC.

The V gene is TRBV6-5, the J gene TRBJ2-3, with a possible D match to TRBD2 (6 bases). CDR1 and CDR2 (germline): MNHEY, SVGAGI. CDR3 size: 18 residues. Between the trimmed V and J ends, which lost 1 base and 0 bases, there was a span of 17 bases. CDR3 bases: TGTGCCAGCAGTTACTTGCTCGGACTATCATCTAGCACAGATACGCAGTATTTT. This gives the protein CASSYLLGLSSSTDTQYF.

The chain's CDR3 is CASSLALAEDTQYF. DNA for the CDR3: TGTGCCAGCAGCTTAGCTCTAGCGGAAGATACGCAGTATTTT. The chain carries TRBV13 and TRBJ2-3; 7 bases line up with TRBD2. The CDR3 sequence is 14 residues long. The germline gives CDR1 PRHDT, CDR2 FYEKMQ (reference sequence). Germline trimming cut 1 base from V and 5 bases from J; bases unmatched to any gene: 3.

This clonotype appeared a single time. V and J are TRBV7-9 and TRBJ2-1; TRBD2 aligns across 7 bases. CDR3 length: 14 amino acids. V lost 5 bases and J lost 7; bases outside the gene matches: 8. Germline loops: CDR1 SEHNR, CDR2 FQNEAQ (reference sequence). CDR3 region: CASSPDGGGNEQFF. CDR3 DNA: TGTGCCAGCAGCCCAGACGGGGGAGGGAATGAGCAGTTCTTC. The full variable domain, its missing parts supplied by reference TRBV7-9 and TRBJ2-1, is DTGVSQNPRHKITKRGQNVTFRCDPISEHNRLYWYRQTLGQGPEFLTYFQNEAQLEKSRLLSDRFSAERPKGSFSTLEIQRTEQGDSAMYLCASSPDGGGNEQFFGPGTRLTVL.

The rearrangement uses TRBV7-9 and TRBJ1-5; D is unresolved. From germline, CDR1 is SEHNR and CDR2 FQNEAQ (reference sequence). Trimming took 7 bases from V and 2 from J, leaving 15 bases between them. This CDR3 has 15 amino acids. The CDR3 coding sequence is TGTGCCAGCACCCGGTCCGGGGAAGGCAATCAGCCCCAGCATTTT. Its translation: CASTRSGEGNQPQHF.

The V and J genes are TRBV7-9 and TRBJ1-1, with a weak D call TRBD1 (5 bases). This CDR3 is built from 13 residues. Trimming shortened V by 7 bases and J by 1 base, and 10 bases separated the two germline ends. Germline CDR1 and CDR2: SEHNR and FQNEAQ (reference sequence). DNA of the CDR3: TGTGCCAGCATCGCGACAGAGAACACTGAAGCTTTCTTT. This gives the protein CASIATENTEAFF. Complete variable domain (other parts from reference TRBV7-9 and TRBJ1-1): DTGVSQNPRHKITKRGQNVTFRCDPISEHNRLYWYRQTLGQGPEFLTYFQNEAQLEKSRLLSDRFSAERPKGSFSTLEIQRTEQGDSAMYLCASIATENTEAFFGQGTRLTVV.

The CDR3 DNA reads as TGTGCCAGCAGCACTCGAGGAGGGGGCGTCTATGGCTACACCTTC. The encoded protein is CASSTRGGGVYGYTF. This chain uses TRBV12-3 or TRBV12-4 with TRBJ1-2; TRBD1 matches 7 bases. V shed 6 bases and J 4 bases; nucleotides not matched to a gene: 11. This CDR3 is 15 amino acids long.

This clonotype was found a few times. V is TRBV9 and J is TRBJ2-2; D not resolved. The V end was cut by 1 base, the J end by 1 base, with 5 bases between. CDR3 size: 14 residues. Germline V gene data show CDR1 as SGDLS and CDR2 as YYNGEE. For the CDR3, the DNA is TGTGCCAGCAGCGTATCGGGGAACACCGGGGAGCTGTTTTTT. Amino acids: CASSVSGNTGELFF.

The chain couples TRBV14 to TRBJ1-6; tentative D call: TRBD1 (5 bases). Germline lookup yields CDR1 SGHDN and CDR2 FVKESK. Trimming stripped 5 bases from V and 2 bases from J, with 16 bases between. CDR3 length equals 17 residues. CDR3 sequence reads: CASSDSWVRPYNSPLHF. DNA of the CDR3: TGTGCCAGCAGCGACAGTTGGGTTCGCCCCTATAATTCACCCCTCCACTTT.

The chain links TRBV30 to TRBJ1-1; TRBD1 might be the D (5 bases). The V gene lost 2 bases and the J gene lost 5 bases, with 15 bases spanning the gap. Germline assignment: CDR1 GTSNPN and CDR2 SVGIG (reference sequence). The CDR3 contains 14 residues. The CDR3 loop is CAWSLQGRGTEAFF. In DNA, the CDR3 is TGTGCCTGGAGTCTTCAGGGTCGAGGGACTGAAGCTTTCTTT.

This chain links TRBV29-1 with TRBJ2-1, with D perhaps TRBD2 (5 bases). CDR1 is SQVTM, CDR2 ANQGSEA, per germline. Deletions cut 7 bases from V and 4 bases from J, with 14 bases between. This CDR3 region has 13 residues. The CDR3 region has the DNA TGCAGCGCCGGCCTAGCCAAATACAATGAGCAGTTCTTC. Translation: CSAGLAKYNEQFF.

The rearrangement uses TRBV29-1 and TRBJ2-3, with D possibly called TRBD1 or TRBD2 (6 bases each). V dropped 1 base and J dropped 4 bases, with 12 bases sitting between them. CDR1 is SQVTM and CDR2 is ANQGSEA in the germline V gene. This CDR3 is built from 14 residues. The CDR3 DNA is TGCAGCGTTGAAGGGGGGGCCTTTCCAGATACGCAGTATTTT. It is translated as CSVEGGAFPDTQYF.

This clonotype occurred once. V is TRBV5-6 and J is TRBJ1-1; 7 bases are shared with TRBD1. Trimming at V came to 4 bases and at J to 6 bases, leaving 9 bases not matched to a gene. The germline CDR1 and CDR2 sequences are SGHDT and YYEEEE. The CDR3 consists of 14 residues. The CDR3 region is CASSPNRGWAEAFF. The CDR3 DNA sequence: TGTGCCAGCAGCCCCAACAGGGGCTGGGCTGAAGCTTTCTTT. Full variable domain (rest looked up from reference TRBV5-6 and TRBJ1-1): DAGVTQSPTHLIKTRGQQVTLRCSPKSGHDTVSWYQQALGQGPQFIFQYYEEEERQRGNFPDRFSGHQFPNYSSELNVNALLLGDSALYLCASSPNRGWAEAFFGQGTRLTVV.

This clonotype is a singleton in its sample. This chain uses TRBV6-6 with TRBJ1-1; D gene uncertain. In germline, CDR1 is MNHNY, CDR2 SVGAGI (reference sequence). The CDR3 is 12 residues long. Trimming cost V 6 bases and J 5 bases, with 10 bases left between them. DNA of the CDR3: TGTGCCAGCAGCCCATCGCAGACTGAAGCTTTCTTT. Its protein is CASSPSQTEAFF.

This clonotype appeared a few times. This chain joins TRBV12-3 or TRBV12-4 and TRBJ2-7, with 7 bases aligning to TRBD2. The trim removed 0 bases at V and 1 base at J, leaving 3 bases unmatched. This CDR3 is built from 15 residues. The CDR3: CASSLAGGVSYEQYF. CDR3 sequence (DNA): TGTGCCAGCAGTTTAGCGGGAGGGGTTTCCTACGAGCAGTACTTC.

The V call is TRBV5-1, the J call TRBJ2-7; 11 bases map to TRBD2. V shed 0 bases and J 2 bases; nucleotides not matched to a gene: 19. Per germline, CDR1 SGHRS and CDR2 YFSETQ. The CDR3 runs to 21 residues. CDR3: CASSLGRPGLAEKDRPYEQYF. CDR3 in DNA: TGCGCCAGCAGCTTGGGACGGCCGGGACTAGCGGAAAAGGACAGACCCTACGAGCAGTACTTC. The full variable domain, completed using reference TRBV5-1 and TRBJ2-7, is KAGVTQTPRYLIKTRGQQVTLSCSPISGHRSVSWYQQTPGQGLQFLFEYFSETQRNKGNFPGRFSGRQFSNSRSEMNVSTLELGDSALYLCASSLGRPGLAEKDRPYEQYFGPGTRLTVT.

The CDR3 is CASSQRRTYNEQFF. The CDR3 DNA reads as TGTGCCAGCAGCCAAAGACGCACGTACAATGAGCAGTTCTTC. This chain links TRBV4-2 with TRBJ2-1; the D is unclear. The germline V gene encodes CDR1 LGHNA and CDR2 YNFKEQ. The CDR3 is 14 residues long. V was trimmed by 2 bases and J by 4 bases, leaving 9 bases between them.

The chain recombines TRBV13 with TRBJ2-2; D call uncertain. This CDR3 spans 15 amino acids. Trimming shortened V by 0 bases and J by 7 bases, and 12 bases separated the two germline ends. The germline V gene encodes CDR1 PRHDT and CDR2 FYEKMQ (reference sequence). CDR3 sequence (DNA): TGTGCCAGCAGCTTAGGAAGGAACAGAAACGGGGAGCTGTTTTTT. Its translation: CASSLGRNRNGELFF. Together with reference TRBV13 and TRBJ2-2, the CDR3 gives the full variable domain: AAGVIQSPRHLIKEKRETATLKCYPIPRHDTVYWYQQGPGQDPQFLISFYEKMQSDKGSIPDRFSAQQFSDYHSELNMSSLELGDSALYFCASSLGRNRNGELFFGEGSRLTVL.

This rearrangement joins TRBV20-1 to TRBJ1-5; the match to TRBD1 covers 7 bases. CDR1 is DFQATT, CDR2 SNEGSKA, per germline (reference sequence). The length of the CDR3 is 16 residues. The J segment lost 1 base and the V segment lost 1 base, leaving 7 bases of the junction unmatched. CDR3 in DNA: TGCAGTGCTAGAGTCAAAGGGACAGCCAGCAATCAGCCCCAGCATTTT. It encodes CSARVKGTASNQPQHF.

CDR3 amino acids: CSVEGGSKNEQFF. The CDR3 nucleotides read TGCAGCGTTGAAGGCGGGAGCAAAAATGAGCAGTTCTTC. The gene calls are TRBV29-1 and TRBJ2-1, with TRBD2 matching 7 bases. V was clipped by 1 base and J by 7 bases; unmatched bases: 4. Germline V CDR1 and CDR2: SQVTM, ANQGSEA. CDR3 length: 13 amino acids.

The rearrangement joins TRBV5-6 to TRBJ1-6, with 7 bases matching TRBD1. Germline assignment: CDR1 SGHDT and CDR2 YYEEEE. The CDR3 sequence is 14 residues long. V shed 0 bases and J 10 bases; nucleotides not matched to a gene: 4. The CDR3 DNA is TGTGCCAGCAGCTTGGCAGGGGGGAACTCACCCCTCCACTTT. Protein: CASSLAGGNSPLHF.

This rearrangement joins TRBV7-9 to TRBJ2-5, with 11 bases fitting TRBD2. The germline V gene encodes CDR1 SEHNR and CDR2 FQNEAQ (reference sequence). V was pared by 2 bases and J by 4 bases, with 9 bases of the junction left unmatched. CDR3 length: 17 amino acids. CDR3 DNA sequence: TGTGCCAGCAGCTTAACGCCTAGCGGGAGGCCAAGAGAGACCCAGTACTTC. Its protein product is CASSLTPSGRPRETQYF.

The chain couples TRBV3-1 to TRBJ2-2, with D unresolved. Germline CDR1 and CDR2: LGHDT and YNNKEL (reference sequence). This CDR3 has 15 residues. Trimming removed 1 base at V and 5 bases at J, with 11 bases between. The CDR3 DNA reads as TGTGCCAGCAGCCAAGGGGTGAAGCGAACCGGGGAGCTGTTTTTT. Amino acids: CASSQGVKRTGELFF.

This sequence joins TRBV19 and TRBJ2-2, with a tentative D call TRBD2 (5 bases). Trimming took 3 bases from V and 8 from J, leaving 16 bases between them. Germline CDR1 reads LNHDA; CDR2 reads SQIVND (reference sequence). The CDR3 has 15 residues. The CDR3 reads CASSIGLGVGGELFF. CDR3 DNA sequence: TGTGCCAGTAGTATTGGACTCGGGGTGGGAGGGGAGCTGTTTTTT. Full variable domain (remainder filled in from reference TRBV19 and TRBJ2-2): DGGITQSPKYLFRKEGQNVTLSCEQNLNHDAMYWYRQDPGQGLRLIYYSQIVNDFQKGDIAEGYSVSREKKESFPLTVTSAQKNPTAFYLCASSIGLGVGGELFFGEGSRLTVL.

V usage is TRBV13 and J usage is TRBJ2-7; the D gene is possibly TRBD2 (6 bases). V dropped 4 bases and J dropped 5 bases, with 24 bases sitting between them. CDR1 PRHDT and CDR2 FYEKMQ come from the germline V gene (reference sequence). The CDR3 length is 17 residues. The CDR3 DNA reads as TGTGCCAGCAGCTCACCCCGCGGGGACCCCGGGCGGAACGAGCAGTACTTC. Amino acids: CASSSPRGDPGRNEQYF.

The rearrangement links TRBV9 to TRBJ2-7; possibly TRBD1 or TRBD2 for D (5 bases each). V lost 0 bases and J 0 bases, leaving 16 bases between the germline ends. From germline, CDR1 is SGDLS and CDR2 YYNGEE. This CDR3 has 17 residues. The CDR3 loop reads CASSVDGGPSYSYEQYF. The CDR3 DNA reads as TGTGCCAGCAGCGTAGATGGGGGACCGAGTTACTCCTACGAGCAGTACTTC.

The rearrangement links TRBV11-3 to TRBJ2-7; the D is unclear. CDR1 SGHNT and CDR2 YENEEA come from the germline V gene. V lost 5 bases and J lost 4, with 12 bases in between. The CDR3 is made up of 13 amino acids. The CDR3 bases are TGTGCCAGCAGCCCATACAGTGAATACGAGCAGTACTTC. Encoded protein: CASSPYSEYEQYF.

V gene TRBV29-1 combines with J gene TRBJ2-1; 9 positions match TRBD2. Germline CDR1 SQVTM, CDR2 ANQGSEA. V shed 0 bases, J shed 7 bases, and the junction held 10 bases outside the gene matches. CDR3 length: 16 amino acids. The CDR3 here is CSVEDLVAGETNEQFF. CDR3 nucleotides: TGCAGCGTTGAAGATCTCGTAGCGGGAGAAACGAATGAGCAGTTCTTC.